This T cell receptor beta chain was observed in a study of T cell responses to AZD1222 COVID-19 vaccine. In the study overall: Some second doses came at about 4 weeks and others at about 12 weeks; these were pooled. Study findings and constraints: Baseline seropositives among AZD1222 recipients totaled only five to seven. White British ancestry dominated among donors, who included more females, and clonal diversity was possibly underestimated. The peak T cell response came first, and repertoires were sampled only after it.

Remarks on this clone: As yet, its antigen is unknown.

Germline CDR1 and CDR2: SGDLS and YYNGEE. The CDR3 length is 14 residues. V was pared by 3 bases and J by 2 bases, with 11 bases between. Repertoires were generated with immunoSEQ multiplex PCR, while TCRdb's copy carries only in-frame clones and drops some. The sample contains tens of thousands of clones, roughly 84% of which appear only once. V is TRBV9 and J is TRBJ2-5; D is uncertain. The clonotype comes from an adult in good health. The source was peripheral blood, collected on day 0 of AZD1222 vaccination. CDR3 loop: CASSASRIQETQYF. The CDR3 coding sequence is TGTGCCAGCAGCGCCTCCAGGATTCAAGAGACCCAGTACTTC.